This T cell receptor beta chain appears in the sequencing data of a study of regulatory T cells in long-lasting Graves disease. Time point specified: persistent/refractory GD, antithyroid drugs over 5 years with positive TRAb. Preparation of the TCR library used RNA extracted from PBMCs. This clonotype has only a few counts. Trimming at V came to 6 bases and at J to 3 bases, leaving 5 bases not matched to a gene. This CDR3 has 15 amino acids. With iRepertoire HTBI primers and Arm-PCR of CDR3 regions, TCR beta libraries were built. Via MiXCR, TCRdb re-called the multiplex PCR reads, giving one row per CDR3 protein. The sample lists 400,000 to 500,000 distinct CDR3 sequences; around 21% were seen once.

The clonotype originates from a female donor with Graves disease. This specimen was peripheral blood mononuclear cells (PBMCs), taken when the disease was refractory, from a patient treated with antithyroid drugs. The rearrangement links TRBV12-3 or TRBV12-4 to TRBJ1-3; 10 bases are a match to TRBD1. The CDR3 coding sequence is TGTGCCAGCAGCCCAGGGACAGGGGATGGAAACACCATATATTTT. Translating gives CASSPGTGDGNTIYF.